Following are 19 T cell receptor beta chains from one sample sequenced in a study of metastatic and nonmetastatic thyroid tumors (dated by TCRdb to 2020 to 2021). No treatment had been received by any patient before thyroid surgery. The library was made by PCR. For sequencing, an Illumina HiSeq 4000 was employed. TCRdb handled the public reads itself, with Q25 trimming in fastp and clone calling in MiXCR, and kept productive beta chains. Here the sample has about 35,000 clones; approximately 20% occur a single time. Approximately 16% of the sample rests with the top ten. The sequencing input was blood. These receptors came from a female donor with papillary thyroid cancer or a benign thyroid nodule (not recorded which). Some clones in this sample may be carry-over from other donors' samples.

This clone came up many times. The chain links TRBV6-1 to TRBJ1-1, with D possibly TRBD1 on 5 matching bases. The germline gives CDR1 MNHNS, CDR2 SASEGT. Trimming shortened V by 5 bases and J by 6 bases, and 10 bases separated the two germline ends. The CDR3 runs to 12 residues. The CDR3 spells CASSFQGSEAFF. DNA of the CDR3: TGTGCCAGCAGTTTCCAGGGCTCTGAAGCTTTCTTT.

This clone appeared many times. The chain carries TRBV4-1 and TRBJ1-5; no clear D. Deletions cut 3 bases from V and 7 bases from J, with 13 bases between. Germline V gene sequence: CDR1 MGHRA, CDR2 YSYEKL. The CDR3 runs 14 residues. CDR3 DNA sequence: TGCGCCAGCAGCCATGAAACAGCGGGCCAGCCCCAGCATTTT. This codes for CASSHETAGQPQHF.

This clone was found many times. The CDR3 is CASSWDNEKLFF. The CDR3 region has the DNA TGTGCCAGCAGCTGGGACAATGAAAAACTGTTTTTT. The V gene is TRBV14, the J gene TRBJ1-4, with TRBD1 as a possible D gene (5 bases). Trimming took 5 bases from V and 5 from J, leaving 6 bases between them. Germline V gene lookup returns CDR1 SGHDN and CDR2 FVKESK. This CDR3 contains 12 residues.

Turning to this clone: The junction does not match germline at one end; this may be a read error. CDR3 sequence reads: CASSYGGGRRNEQLF. The CDR3 region has the DNA TGTGCCAGCAGTTACGGGGGGGGCAGGCGAAATGAGCAGTTATTC. The rearrangement uses TRBV27 and TRBJ2-1; 8 positions match TRBD2. The CDR3 contains 15 residues. Germline CDR1 reads MNHEY; CDR2 reads SMNVEV (reference sequence).

This clone was detected many times. This chain joins TRBV19 and TRBJ2-3; D possibly uses TRBD1 or TRBD2 (5 bases each). The CDR3 has 16 residues. Germline assignment: CDR1 LNHDA and CDR2 SQIVND (reference sequence). Trimming stripped 5 bases from V and 2 bases from J, with 17 bases between. The CDR3: CASSVDRDGNTDTQYF. The CDR3 coding sequence is TGTGCCAGTAGTGTCGACCGGGACGGGAACACAGATACGCAGTATTTT.

This clone has only a few counts. A single base separates this from a much larger clone, so it may be a read error. The chain has TRBV5-5 and TRBJ2-5, with D hard to call. V was pared by 4 bases and J by 0 bases, with 13 bases between. The germline V gene encodes CDR1 SGHKS and CDR2 YYEKEE (reference sequence). This CDR3 is 15 amino acids long. The CDR3 sequence is CASSAVPLNQETQYF. CDR3 DNA: TGTGCCAGCAGCGCGGTCCCCTTGAACCAAGAGACCCAGTACTTC.

There are many counts of this clone. The rearrangement uses TRBV2 and TRBJ2-4, with D possibly matching TRBD1 (6 bases). The CDR3 consists of 13 residues. Looked up from germline, CDR1 is SNHLY and CDR2 is FYNNEI. V was trimmed by 7 bases and J by 3 bases, leaving 10 bases between them. The CDR3 DNA reads as TGTGCCAGCACTGGACAGTTCAAAAACATTCAGTACTTC. Translated, it gives CASTGQFKNIQYF.

This clone was observed at least ten times. V usage is TRBV28 and J usage is TRBJ1-1; D is undetermined. The CDR3 runs to 11 residues. V was trimmed by 6 bases and J by 0 bases, leaving 2 bases between them. Germline lookup yields CDR1 MDHEN and CDR2 SYDVKM. The CDR3 nucleotides read TGTGCCAGCAGGGTGAACACTGAAGCTTTCTTT. Its translation: CASRVNTEAFF.

This clone was detected ten times or more. The V and J genes are TRBV7-2 and TRBJ2-3; 10 bases agree with TRBD1. The CDR3 contains 14 residues. In germline, CDR1 is SGHTA, CDR2 FQGNSA. The V and J ends lost 4 bases and 3 bases, in that order; junction bases with no gene match: 1. CDR3 residues: CASSWTGGTDTQYF. As DNA, the CDR3 is TGTGCCAGCAGCTGGACAGGGGGGACAGATACGCAGTATTTT.

This chain uses TRBV7-2 with TRBJ2-5, with 11 positions matching TRBD2. The germline V gene has CDR1 SGHTA and CDR2 FQGNSA. CDR3 length: 16 amino acids. V dropped 2 bases and J dropped 12; count of bases not matched to a gene: 14. CDR3 sequence reads: CASSLKVAGGFETKYF. CDR3 coding DNA: TGTGCCAGCAGCTTAAAGGTAGCGGGAGGGTTTGAGACAAAGTACTTC.

The sample holds a few counts of this clone. The chain has TRBV20-1 and TRBJ1-4; D uncertain. The CDR3 consists of 14 residues. Germline CDR1 is DFQATT and CDR2 is SNEGSKA (reference sequence). V lost 5 bases and J lost 0, with 10 bases in between. In DNA, the CDR3 is TGCAGTGCTGCGACCCCCGCAACTAATGAAAAACTGTTTTTT. It codes for CSAATPATNEKLFF.

This clone was seen a handful of times. Germline is not matched at one junction end, which may reflect a read error. The chain couples TRBV4-2 to TRBJ2-5, with 10 nucleotides matching TRBD2. Germline V gives CDR1 LGHNA, CDR2 YNFKEQ. The CDR3 extends over 17 amino acids. Written as DNA, the CDR3 is TGTGCCAGCAACCAAGATGGGGCGCTAGCGGGAGTAGGGACCCAGTACTTC. Residues: CASNQDGALAGVGTQYF.

The V call is TRBV20-1, the J call TRBJ2-1; 13 bases agree with TRBD2. CDR3 size: 18 residues. V shed 2 bases, J shed 10 bases, and the junction held 17 bases outside the gene matches. The germline gives CDR1 DFQATT, CDR2 SNEGSKA (reference sequence). The CDR3 nucleotides are TGCAGTGCTAGAAGTAGTCGGCGACTAGCGGGAGGTTTAGGGGAGCAGTTCTTC. This sequence encodes CSARSSRRLAGGLGEQFF.

The rearrangement uses TRBV20-1 and TRBJ1-1; 9 nucleotides align to TRBD1. There are 14 residues in the CDR3. Looked up from germline, CDR1 is DFQATT and CDR2 is SNEGSKA (reference sequence). Unmatched junction bases numbered 8, after V lost 1 base and J lost 8 bases. The CDR3 nucleotides are TGCAGTGCTAGAGCCGGGACAGGGCCATTCGAAGCTTTCTTT. Translating it yields CSARAGTGPFEAFF.

This clone has just a few counts. V usage is TRBV10-3 and J usage is TRBJ2-1; the D gene is possibly TRBD1 (6 bases). CDR1 is ENHRY, CDR2 SYGVKD, per germline. The CDR3 loop spans 12 amino acids. V shed 6 bases and J shed 5 bases, with 8 bases lying between them. The CDR3 reads CAIRQGNNEQFF. In DNA form, the CDR3 reads TGTGCCATCAGACAGGGAAACAATGAGCAGTTCTTC.

The V call is TRBV19, the J call TRBJ1-5; D is perhaps TRBD1 (5 bases). Trimming pared 7 bases from V and 5 bases from J, leaving 12 bases between. Germline-derived CDR1 and CDR2 are LNHDA and SQIVND (reference sequence). The CDR3 covers 13 residues. CDR3 residues: CASILGHYQPQHF. CDR3 nucleotides: TGTGCCAGTATTCTCGGACATTATCAGCCCCAGCATTTT. Looking up the rest from reference TRBV19 and TRBJ1-5 gives the full variable domain: DGGITQSPKYLFRKEGQNVTLSCEQNLNHDAMYWYRQDPGQGLRLIYYSQIVNDFQKGDIAEGYSVSREKKESFPLTVTSAQKNPTAFYLCASILGHYQPQHFGDGTRLSIL.

There are many counts of this clone. V is TRBV3-1 and J is TRBJ1-4; 9 nucleotides match TRBD1. The CDR3 covers 15 residues. The germline gives CDR1 LGHDT, CDR2 YNNKEL (reference sequence). The trim removed 0 bases at V and 11 bases at J, leaving 7 bases unmatched. The CDR3 nucleotides read TGTGCCAGCAGCCAAGATCCCCGGACAGGGGTTAAACTGTTTTTT. It specifies CASSQDPRTGVKLFF.

This clone was counted a few times. This chain uses TRBV2 with TRBJ1-6; possible D gene TRBD1, 5 bases. CDR3 size: 15 residues. Germline lookup yields CDR1 SNHLY and CDR2 FYNNEI. Between the trimmed V and J ends, which lost 5 bases and 5 bases, there was a span of 13 bases. CDR3 amino acids: CASSYQGGNNSPLHF. CDR3 sequence (DNA): TGTGCCAGCAGTTACCAGGGTGGGAATAATTCACCCCTCCACTTT.

The rearrangement uses TRBV20-1 and TRBJ1-6, with a weak D call TRBD1 (5 bases). V was cut by 3 bases and J by 10 bases, with 19 bases left in between. Germline assignment: CDR1 DFQATT and CDR2 SNEGSKA (reference sequence). The CDR3 has 15 residues. In nucleotides, the CDR3 is TGCAGTGCTAGTCCCCTAGGGGTAGCGGGCTCACCCCTCCACTTT. It is translated as CSASPLGVAGSPLHF.